One sample yielded the 20 T cell receptor beta chains listed below, sequenced in a study of blood T cell repertoires in COVID-19. Clones were read by immunoSEQ multiplex PCR, and TCRdb kept only the in-frame ones, dropping some. The sample has approximately 300,000 clones, around 92% seen once. The specimen sequenced was PBMCs or T cells enriched from blood (not recorded which). The receptors were gathered from a woman in her 30s who had recovered from COVID-19.

The genes are TRBV6-6 and TRBJ1-5; TRBD1 agrees at 10 bases. Trimming removed 2 bases from V and 5 bases from J; junction bases left unmatched: 3. The CDR3 is made up of 15 amino acids. The germline V gene has CDR1 MNHNY and CDR2 SVGAGI (reference sequence). CDR3 DNA sequence: TGTGCCAGCAGTTACCCCGGACAGGGGGATCAGCCCCAGCATTTT. The encoded protein is CASSYPGQGDQPQHF.

V gene TRBV7-9 combines with J gene TRBJ1-4; 7 bases are a match to TRBD1. The CDR3 totals 14 residues. The V segment lost 3 bases and the J segment 7 bases; nucleotides outside the gene matches: 5. Germline CDR1 SEHNR, CDR2 FQNEAQ (reference sequence). CDR3 amino acids: CASSFTGVREKLFF. CDR3 nucleotide sequence: TGTGCCAGCAGCTTTACAGGGGTTCGTGAAAAACTGTTTTTT.

Regarding this clone: A junction end diverges from the germline sequence, so it may reflect a read error. This sequence joins TRBV9 and TRBJ2-7; D possibly corresponds to TRBD2 (6 bases). This CDR3 comprises 12 residues. Per the germline V gene, CDR1 is SGDLS and CDR2 is YYNGEE. The CDR3 sequence: CASSFDGSDRHF. DNA of the CDR3: TGTGCCAGCAGCTTCGACGGGAGCGATAGGCACTTC.

J is TRBJ2-5 and V is TRBV18; D gene uncertain. V was clipped by 0 bases and J by 2 bases, with 4 bases between them. This CDR3 contains 13 residues. Germline V gene data show CDR1 as KGHSH and CDR2 as LQKENI. CDR3 protein: CASSPPQQETQYF. CDR3 coding DNA: TGTGCCAGCTCACCACCACAGCAAGAGACCCAGTACTTC.

This chain uses TRBV28 with TRBJ1-6; 10 bases agree with TRBD1. Trimming cost V 8 bases and J 10 bases; bases outside gene matches: 14. The germline V gene has CDR1 MDHEN and CDR2 SYDVKM. The CDR3 consists of 16 residues. The CDR3 loop is CASLLGGTGETSPLHF. The CDR3 DNA follows: TGTGCCAGCCTCCTGGGGGGGACAGGGGAAACCTCACCCCTCCACTTT.

CDR3 in DNA: TGTGCCAGCAGCTACTCGGGGCAAGAGACCCAGTACTTC. Amino acid sequence: CASSYSGQETQYF. This rearrangement joins TRBV11-2 to TRBJ2-5; possible D gene TRBD2, 5 bases. V lost 4 bases and J 2 bases, leaving 8 bases between the germline ends. The germline gives CDR1 SGHAT, CDR2 FQNNGV. The CDR3 is 13 amino acids.

This rearrangement joins TRBV5-8 to TRBJ2-5; 8 nucleotides line up with TRBD2. V lost 1 base and J lost 3; bases outside the gene matches: 8. CDR1 and CDR2 (germline): SGHTS, YDEGEE. The CDR3 contains 16 residues. As DNA, the CDR3 is TGTGCCAGCAGCTTGTATACGGGGGGGGGTGAAGAGACCCAGTACTTC. This encodes CASSLYTGGGEETQYF.

V gene TRBV28 combines with J gene TRBJ1-2, with D hard to call. Trimming took 7 bases from V and 0 from J, leaving 9 bases between them. The CDR3 is made up of 13 amino acids. The germline V gene has CDR1 MDHEN and CDR2 SYDVKM. CDR3 loop: CASMTTANYGYTF. Written as DNA, the CDR3 is TGTGCCAGCATGACAACAGCTAACTATGGCTACACCTTC.

V and J are TRBV29-1 and TRBJ2-7, with 10 bases identical to TRBD2. The CDR3 extends over 13 amino acids. Unmatched junction bases numbered 8, after V lost 8 bases and J lost 4 bases. Germline loops: CDR1 SQVTM, CDR2 ANQGSEA. CDR3 residues: CSISSGRVYEQYF. The CDR3 nucleotides are TGCAGCATCTCTAGCGGGAGAGTGTACGAGCAGTACTTC.

The chain links TRBV5-1 to TRBJ2-3, with D uncertain. V was cut by 5 bases and J by 1 base, with 8 bases left in between. Germline loops: CDR1 SGHRS, CDR2 YFSETQ. CDR3 length equals 13 residues. This CDR3 is CASSPQGTDTQYF. CDR3 nucleotide sequence: TGCGCCAGCAGTCCCCAGGGCACAGATACGCAGTATTTT.

The V and J genes are TRBV7-6 and TRBJ1-4; tentative D call: TRBD1 (5 bases). Germline V gene sequence: CDR1 SGHVS, CDR2 FNYEAQ. The V gene lost 5 bases and the J gene lost 11 bases, with 15 bases spanning the gap. The CDR3 spans 13 residues. The CDR3, as DNA: TGTGCCAGCAGCGAGGGTCGGGGGTCGAAACTGTTTTTT. This encodes CASSEGRGSKLFF.

The chain employs TRBV5-6 and TRBJ2-5; weak D call: TRBD1 (6 bases). The V gene's germline CDR1 is SGHDT and CDR2 YYEEEE. V lost 5 bases and J 5 bases, leaving 13 bases between the germline ends. This CDR3 has 13 residues. DNA for the CDR3: TGTGCCAGCAGTCGGAGACAGGTGGAGACCCAGTACTTC. This translates into CASSRRQVETQYF.

The chain employs TRBV7-9 and TRBJ1-4, with D possibly TRBD1 on 5 matching bases. The germline V and J ends were trimmed by 1 base and 8 bases, with 26 bases remaining between them. Germline V gives CDR1 SEHNR, CDR2 FQNEAQ (reference sequence). The CDR3 loop spans 19 amino acids. Here the CDR3 DNA reads TGTGCCAGCAGCTTAGGCCTCATTAAAACAGACCCTAGGGGAGAAAAACTGTTTTTT. It yields the protein CASSLGLIKTDPRGEKLFF.

This clone has just one count. The J gene is TRBJ2-6, the V gene TRBV25-1, with D unclear. Germline lookup yields CDR1 MGHDK and CDR2 SYGVNS. The germline V and J ends were trimmed by 2 bases and 0 bases, with 11 bases remaining between them. CDR3 length: 17 amino acids. The CDR3 DNA is TGTGCCAGCAGTGAAATCGCCCGGTTCTCTGGGGCCAACGTCCTGACTTTC. It encodes CASSEIARFSGANVLTF.

V is TRBV12-5 and J is TRBJ2-1; 8 bases are shared with TRBD1. The CDR3 totals 15 residues. Germline-derived CDR1 and CDR2 are LGHNT and FRNRAP. V lost 1 base and J lost 8; bases outside the gene matches: 7. Here the CDR3 reads CASGLGQGAYDEQFF. The CDR3 region has the DNA TGTGCTAGTGGTTTGGGCCAGGGGGCATACGATGAGCAGTTCTTC.

This clone was counted once. The chain links TRBV27 to TRBJ2-3, with unresolved D. The CDR3 is made up of 14 amino acids. Germline CDR1 MNHEY, CDR2 SMNVEV (reference sequence). V dropped 6 bases and J dropped 4 bases, with 14 bases sitting between them. The CDR3 spells CASSPAPAADTQYF. DNA for the CDR3: TGTGCCAGCAGCCCCGCCCCGGCGGCAGATACGCAGTATTTT.

This clone has a single count. This chain links TRBV3-1 (or the pseudogene TRBV3-2) with TRBJ2-1; no definite D call. V was cut by 5 bases and J by 5 bases, with 13 bases left in between. Germline V gene data show CDR1 as LGHDT and CDR2 as YNNKEL (reference sequence). The CDR3 loop spans 14 amino acids. CDR3 bases: TGTGCCAGCAGCTTGCATGCGGCGCACAATGAGCAGTTCTTC. It is translated as CASSLHAAHNEQFF.

The J gene is TRBJ1-6, the V gene TRBV5-4; TRBD1 matches at 10 bases. Germline V gene data show CDR1 as SGHNT and CDR2 as YYREEE (reference sequence). CDR3 length: 15 amino acids. J gave up 11 bases and V 0 bases, and 5 bases lay outside the gene matches. This CDR3 reads CASSLGGQGRTPLHF. Written as DNA, the CDR3 is TGTGCCAGCAGCTTGGGGGGACAGGGGAGGACACCCCTCCACTTT.

The chain links TRBV2 to TRBJ1-4; 12 positions agree with TRBD1. CDR1 and CDR2 (germline): SNHLY, FYNNEI. V was clipped by 6 bases and J by 3 bases; unmatched bases: 8. This CDR3 has 17 residues. The CDR3 region has the DNA TGTGCCAGCAGCCCGGGACAGGGGGCGAGGTCTAATGAAAAACTGTTTTTT. Translated: CASSPGQGARSNEKLFF.

The chain combines TRBV10-3 with TRBJ2-2; 7 positions match TRBD2. This CDR3 comprises 14 residues. V was pared by 7 bases and J by 6 bases, with 8 bases of the junction left unmatched. Germline V CDR1 and CDR2: ENHRY, SYGVKD. In DNA, the CDR3 is TGTGCCATCACCTCCGGGGGGAGGGCCGGGGAGCTGTTTTTT. This translates into CAITSGGRAGELFF.